This T cell receptor beta chain was obtained from a study of metastatic and nonmetastatic thyroid tumors (dated by TCRdb to between 2020 and 2021). For context, the study as a whole: Repertoires were compared across peripheral blood and tumor or nodule tissue samples from malignant and benign thyroid patients.

CDR1 and CDR2, per the germline V gene, are MDHEN and SYDVKM. V lost 3 bases and J lost 5 bases; the stretch between them is 13 bases long. The CDR3 runs 14 residues from the cysteine to the phenylalanine. The read is trimmed to its CDR3 DNA, 42 bases read in frame from base 1. The study at large found these results: TCR beta diversity was reported as significantly higher in malignant tumors than in benign nodules, in both blood and tumor samples.

In regard to this clone: Its antigen is not yet known. No much larger clone is present one base from it, and per-base qualities are unavailable.

The library was made by PCR. The sequencer listed for this sample is Illumina HiSeq 4000. The TCR beta-chain CDR3 region of each patient was profiled by high-throughput sequencing. In the authors' own workflow: The researchers built a classifier to tell apart papillary thyroid cancer patients with distant metastasis, based on CDR3 differences among clinicopathological groups. Repertoire diversity was assessed with the Shannon index, and tumor-blood repertoire similarity with the Morisita-Horn index. TCRdb handled the public reads itself, with Q25 trimming in fastp and clone calling in MiXCR, and kept productive beta chains. In this record, the V and J calls reflect TCRdb's handling and not the investigators' own analysis. Here the sample has some 12,000 clones; around 31% occur a single time. The ten largest clones represent about 12% of the sample. No patient had received any treatment before thyroid surgery. Using T-cell receptor beta sequencing, the researchers looked back retrospectively at clinical samples from patients, gathered between the early 2010s and the late 2010s.

The receptor was derived from a female donor with papillary thyroid cancer or a benign thyroid nodule (not recorded which). Some clones in this sample may be carry-over from other donors' samples. Sequencing was done on a sample of tumor tissue. The chain is encoded by TRBV28 joined to TRBJ2-5, with a weak D call of TRBD1 (6 bases match). CDR3 protein: CASSFGAGVETQYF. The DNA reads as follows: TGTGCCAGCAGTTTTGGGGCAGGGGTTGAGACCCAGTACTTC.